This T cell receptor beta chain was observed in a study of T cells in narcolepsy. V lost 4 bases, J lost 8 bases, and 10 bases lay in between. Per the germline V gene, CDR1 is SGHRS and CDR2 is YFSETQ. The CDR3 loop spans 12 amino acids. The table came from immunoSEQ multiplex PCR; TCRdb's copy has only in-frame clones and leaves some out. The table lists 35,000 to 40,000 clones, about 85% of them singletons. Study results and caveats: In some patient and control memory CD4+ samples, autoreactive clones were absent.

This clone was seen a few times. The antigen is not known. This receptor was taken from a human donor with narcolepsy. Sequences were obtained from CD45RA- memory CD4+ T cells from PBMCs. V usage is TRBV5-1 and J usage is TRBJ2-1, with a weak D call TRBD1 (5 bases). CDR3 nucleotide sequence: TGCGCCAGCAGCACCAGGGCGGATGAGCAGTTCTTC. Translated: CASSTRADEQFF.